These T cell receptor beta chains were read from a single sample in a study of blood T cell repertoires in COVID-19. Data came from immunoSEQ multiplex PCR; TCRdb stores just in-frame clones and leaves some out. The sample records hundreds of thousands of clones, about nine tenths being singletons. Sequenced material: peripheral blood. Receptors were obtained from a woman in her 30s with active or convalescent COVID-19. Both conserved end residues are part of each CDR3. The order of the fields is V gene, J gene, D gene, CDR3 protein, CDR3 DNA. D genes are given only for firm matches.

TRBV6-5	TRBJ2-7	.	CASISADRYEQYF	TGTGCCAGCATCTCGGCGGATCGCTACGAGCAGTACTTC
TRBV27	TRBJ2-5	.	CASSLLAGETQYF	TGTGCCAGCAGCCTTCTGGCGGGAGAGACCCAGTACTTC
TRBV7-9	TRBJ1-3	.	CASSSTGDSGNTIYF	TGTGCCAGCAGCTCGACAGGAGACTCTGGAAACACCATATATTTT
TRBV6-1	TRBJ2-7	TRBD2	CASSEETPTSGAYEQYF	TGTGCCAGCAGTGAAGAGACGCCGACTAGCGGGGCTTACGAGCAGTACTTC
TRBV2	TRBJ1-1	TRBD1	CASRRDRGTEAFF	TGTGCCAGCAGAAGGGACAGGGGAACTGAAGCTTTCTTT
TRBV10-3	TRBJ1-4	.	CAISELGSEKLFF	TGTGCCATCAGTGAGTTGGGGAGTGAAAAACTGTTTTTT
TRBV6-1	TRBJ1-3	.	CASSANIGDSGNTIYF	TGTGCCAGCAGTGCGAATATAGGGGACTCTGGAAACACCATATATTTT
TRBV10-3	TRBJ1-2	.	CAISEDQFRYTF	TGTGCCATCAGTGAGGATCAGTTCCGCTACACCTTC
TRBV5-1	TRBJ2-2	.	CASSLFADTGELFF	TGCGCCAGCAGCTTGTTTGCGGATACCGGGGAGCTGTTTTTT
TRBV5-1	TRBJ1-1	TRBD1	CASSPWQGGTEAFF	TGCGCCAGCAGCCCCTGGCAGGGGGGCACTGAAGCTTTCTTT
TRBV4-2	TRBJ1-2	TRBD1	CASSQSGTGDGYTF	TGTGCCAGCAGCCAGTCCGGGACAGGAGACGGCTACACCTTC
TRBV7-9	TRBJ1-5	.	CASSLRQGSNQPQHF	TGTGCCAGCAGCTTACGGCAGGGGAGCAATCAGCCCCAGCATTTT